A selection of T cell receptor beta chains follows, all from one sample in a study of cytomegalovirus exposure and HLA in healthy donors. The table came from immunoSEQ multiplex PCR; TCRdb's copy has only in-frame clones and leaves some out. The sample lists some 200,000 clones, under 70% occurring once. Sequenced input: PBMCs. The source of these receptors is a man between 40 and 49 years old in good health and CMV-seropositive. Both conserved end residues are part of each CDR3. D genes are given only for firm matches. Only part of the rows carry a size: once, few, many, or a class if the clone is expanded.

v_gene: TRBV7-6; j_gene: TRBJ1-1; d_gene: NA; abundance: NA; CDR3aa: CASSLAIVNTEAFF; CDR3nt: TGTGCCAGCAGCTTAGCCATAGTGAACACTGAAGCTTTCTTT
v_gene: TRBV6-1; j_gene: TRBJ2-7; d_gene: NA; abundance: few; CDR3aa: CASRSKRDNPYEQYF; CDR3nt: TGTGCCAGCAGGAGCAAACGGGACAACCCCTACGAGCAGTACTTC
v_gene: TRBV11-2; j_gene: TRBJ1-1; d_gene: TRBD1; abundance: once; CDR3aa: CASSRSGQEGGAFF; CDR3nt: TGTGCCAGCAGTAGGTCGGGACAGGAGGGGGGAGCTTTCTTT
v_gene: TRBV27; j_gene: TRBJ2-7; d_gene: TRBD2; abundance: NA; CDR3aa: CASSPRAGLWGEQYF; CDR3nt: TGTGCCAGCAGTCCCAGAGCGGGACTGTGGGGCGAGCAGTACTTC
v_gene: TRBV5-4; j_gene: TRBJ2-5; d_gene: NA; abundance: NA; CDR3aa: CASSPRGGLETQYF; CDR3nt: TGTGCCAGCAGCCCAAGGGGGGGTCTAGAGACCCAGTACTTC
v_gene: TRBV6-4; j_gene: TRBJ2-1; d_gene: TRBD2; abundance: NA; CDR3aa: CASSERLASGQFF; CDR3nt: TGTGCCAGCAGTGAAAGACTAGCGAGCGGGCAGTTCTTC
v_gene: TRBV11-2; j_gene: TRBJ2-4; d_gene: TRBD1; abundance: NA; CDR3aa: CASSLRGQGVVKNIQYF; CDR3nt: TGTGCCAGCAGCTTAAGGGGACAGGGGGTAGTCAAAAACATTCAGTACTTC
v_gene: TRBV7-2; j_gene: TRBJ1-2; d_gene: TRBD1; abundance: NA; CDR3aa: CASSLVRDRVGYTF; CDR3nt: TGTGCCAGCAGCTTAGTTAGGGACAGGGTCGGCTACACCTTC
v_gene: TRBV7-9; j_gene: TRBJ1-1; d_gene: NA; abundance: NA; CDR3aa: CASSLTPVGAEAFF; CDR3nt: TGTGCCAGCAGCTTAACGCCCGTGGGCGCTGAAGCTTTCTTT
v_gene: TRBV11-2; j_gene: TRBJ1-1; d_gene: TRBD1; abundance: NA; CDR3aa: CASSSRQGRVTEAFF; CDR3nt: TGTGCCAGCAGCTCTCGACAGGGGAGGGTCACTGAAGCTTTCTTT
v_gene: TRBV10-3; j_gene: TRBJ2-3; d_gene: TRBD1; abundance: NA; CDR3aa: CAITAGGSTDTQYF; CDR3nt: TGTGCCATCACGGCAGGGGGTTCCACAGATACGCAGTATTTT